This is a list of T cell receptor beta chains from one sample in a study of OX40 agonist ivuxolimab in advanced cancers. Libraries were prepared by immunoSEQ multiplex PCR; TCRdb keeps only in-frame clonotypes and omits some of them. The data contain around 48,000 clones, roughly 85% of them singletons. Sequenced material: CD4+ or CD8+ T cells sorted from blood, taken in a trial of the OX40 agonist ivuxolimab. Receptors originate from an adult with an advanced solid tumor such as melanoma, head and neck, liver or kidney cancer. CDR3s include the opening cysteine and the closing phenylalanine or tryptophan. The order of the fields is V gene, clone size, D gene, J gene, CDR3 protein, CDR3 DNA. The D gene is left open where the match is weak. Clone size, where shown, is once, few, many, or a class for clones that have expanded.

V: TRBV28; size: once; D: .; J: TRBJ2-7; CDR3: CASGGSGKTYEQYF; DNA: TGTGCCAGTGGGGGGTCAGGGAAGACGTACGAGCAGTACTTC
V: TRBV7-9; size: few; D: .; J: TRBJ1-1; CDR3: CASSPSGRGNTEAFF; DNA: TGTGCCAGCAGCCCTTCAGGGAGAGGGAACACTGAAGCTTTCTTT
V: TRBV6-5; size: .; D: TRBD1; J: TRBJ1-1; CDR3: CASRPPQGAVEAFF; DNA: TGTGCCAGCAGGCCGCCACAGGGGGCGGTTGAAGCTTTCTTT
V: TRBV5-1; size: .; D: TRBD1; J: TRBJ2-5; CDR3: CASSSLAGTEETQYF; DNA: TGCGCCAGCAGCTCTTTAGCCGGGACAGAAGAGACCCAGTACTTC
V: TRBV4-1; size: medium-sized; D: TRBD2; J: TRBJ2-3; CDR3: CASSQDPPGAGTRRTQYF; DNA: TGCGCCAGCAGCCAAGATCCCCCCGGAGCGGGAACTCGTCGTACGCAGTATTTT
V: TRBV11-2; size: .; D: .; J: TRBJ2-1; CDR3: CASSSRLAYNEQFF; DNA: TGTGCCAGCAGCTCCCGCCTAGCCTACAATGAGCAGTTCTTC
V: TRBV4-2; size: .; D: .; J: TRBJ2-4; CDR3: CASSPEDRGNIQYF; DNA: TGTGCCAGCAGCCCCGAGGACCGGGGGAACATTCAGTACTTC
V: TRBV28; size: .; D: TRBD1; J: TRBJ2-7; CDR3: CASSPGQDIVQYF; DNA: TGTGCCAGCAGTCCGGGACAGGACATCGTGCAGTACTTC
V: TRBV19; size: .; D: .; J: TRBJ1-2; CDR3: CASSRTGYGYTF; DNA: TGTGCCAGTAGCCGGACGGGCTATGGCTACACCTTC
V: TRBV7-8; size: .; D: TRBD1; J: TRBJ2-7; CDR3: CASSLVGQGTYEQYF; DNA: TGTGCCAGCAGCTTGGTCGGACAGGGGACCTACGAGCAGTACTTC
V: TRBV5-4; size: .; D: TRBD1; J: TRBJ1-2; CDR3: CASSPGQGSGYTF; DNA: TGTGCCAGCAGCCCGGGACAGGGAAGTGGCTACACCTTC
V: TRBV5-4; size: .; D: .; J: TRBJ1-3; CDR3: CASSFRSARSGNTIYF; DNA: TGTGCCAGCAGCTTCCGGTCCGCCCGCTCTGGAAACACCATATATTTT
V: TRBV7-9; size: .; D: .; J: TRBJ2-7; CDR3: CASSLGGSGYEQYF; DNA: TGTGCCAGCAGCTTAGGGGGGAGCGGTTACGAGCAGTACTTC
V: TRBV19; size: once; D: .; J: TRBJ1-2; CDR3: CASSIDGRVDGYTF; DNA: TGTGCCAGTAGTATAGATGGCAGGGTCGATGGCTACACCTTC
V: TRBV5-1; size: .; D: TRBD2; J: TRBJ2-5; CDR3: CASSSGLAGETQYF; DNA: TGCGCCAGCAGCTCCGGACTAGCTGGGGAGACCCAGTACTTC
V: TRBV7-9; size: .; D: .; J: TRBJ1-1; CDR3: CASSLDLLNTEAFF; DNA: TGTGCCAGCAGCTTAGATCTGTTGAACACTGAAGCTTTCTTT